Presented here are 18 T cell receptor beta chains from one specimen sequenced in a study of T cells and copy number aberrations in small-cell lung cancer. Sequenced by immunoSEQ multiplex PCR; TCRdb stores in-frame clones only, minus some. The sample holds more than 9,500 clones, 75% to 80% seen once. The sample comprised normal tissue next to the tumor. The receptors derive from a man in his sixties with small cell lung cancer.

J is TRBJ2-1 and V is TRBV5-1; D remains unclear. Trimming pared 0 bases from V and 7 bases from J, leaving 11 bases between. Germline V CDR1 and CDR2: SGHRS, YFSETQ. This CDR3 spans 14 amino acids. Here the CDR3 DNA reads TGCGCCAGCAGCTTGGACGCGGCGCGGAATGAGCAGTTCTTC. Translated: CASSLDAARNEQFF.

The CDR3 region is CASRGLLTGELFF. The DNA for the CDR3 is TGTGCCAGTCGAGGACTCCTCACCGGGGAGCTGTTTTTT. This chain uses TRBV6-5 with TRBJ2-2; D perhaps matches TRBD2 (5 bases). Per germline, CDR1 MNHEY and CDR2 SVGAGI. This CDR3 has 13 residues. Trimming shortened V by 9 bases and J by 4 bases, and 12 bases separated the two germline ends.

The CDR3 DNA reads TGCGCCAGCAGCTTCGGCCGACTAGCTTTACGCTACGAGCAGTACTTC. Translated, it gives CASSFGRLALRYEQYF. The chain uses TRBV5-1 and TRBJ2-7; 7 bases align to TRBD2. From germline, CDR1 is SGHRS and CDR2 YFSETQ. V dropped 2 bases and J dropped 3; count of bases not matched to a gene: 11. This CDR3 has 16 residues.

The chain is built from TRBV28 and TRBJ2-1; 10 nucleotides match TRBD2. V was clipped by 8 bases and J by 12 bases; unmatched bases: 10. Germline V gives CDR1 MDHEN, CDR2 SYDVKM. CDR3 size: 13 residues. The DNA for the CDR3 is TGTGCCAGCGTCCAGCGGGAGGGTAAAGGGCAGTTCTTC. Translated: CASVQREGKGQFF.

The chain couples TRBV28 to TRBJ1-2; 10 positions match TRBD1. This CDR3 spans 15 amino acids. Germline loops: CDR1 MDHEN, CDR2 SYDVKM. The junction had 14 bases not matched to a gene; V was cut back by 8 bases and J by 8 bases. CDR3 amino acids: CASRDRGPGGRGYTF. For the CDR3, the DNA is TGTGCCAGCCGGGACAGGGGCCCTGGTGGTCGGGGCTACACCTTC.

The chain combines TRBV28 with TRBJ1-4; D not certain. The germline gives CDR1 MDHEN, CDR2 SYDVKM. V was clipped by 2 bases and J by 2 bases, with 9 bases between them. The CDR3 spans 15 residues. The CDR3 is CASSLNRRTNEKLFF. The CDR3 DNA follows: TGTGCCAGCAGTTTAAACCGACGGACTAATGAAAAACTGTTTTTT. Supplemented by reference TRBV28 and TRBJ1-4, the full variable domain reads DVKVTQSSRYLVKRTGEKVFLECVQDMDHENMFWYRQDPGLGLRLIYFSYDVKMKEKGDIPEGYSVSREKKERFSLILESASTNQTSMYLCASSLNRRTNEKLFFGSGTQLSVL.

The table lists this clone with a count of one. V is TRBV6-5 and J is TRBJ1-1; TRBD1 is a possible D gene (5 bases). This CDR3 has 13 amino acids. CDR1 is MNHEY and CDR2 is SVGAGI in the germline V gene. Trimming removed 2 bases at V and 6 bases at J, with 10 bases between. The CDR3 nucleotides are TGTGCCAGCAGTTACCGGGGGATGTCTGAAGCTTTCTTT. This translates into CASSYRGMSEAFF.

The V gene is TRBV19, the J gene TRBJ1-4; D is ambiguous. Germline V gene sequence: CDR1 LNHDA, CDR2 SQIVND (reference sequence). The V end was cut by 3 bases, the J end by 0 bases, with 11 bases between. The CDR3 is 16 amino acids. The CDR3 is CASSMESKATNEKLFF. CDR3 nucleotides: TGTGCCAGTAGTATGGAATCAAAGGCAACTAATGAAAAACTGTTTTTT.

J is TRBJ2-1 and V is TRBV10-3, with D hard to call. V was trimmed by 0 bases and J by 11 bases, leaving 11 bases between them. The CDR3 extends over 13 amino acids. Germline V gives CDR1 ENHRY, CDR2 SYGVKD. CDR3 loop: CAISESAQPQQFF. CDR3 coding DNA: TGTGCCATCAGTGAGTCGGCCCAACCCCAGCAGTTCTTC.

This chain uses TRBV5-1 with TRBJ1-5, with a possible D match to TRBD1 (6 bases). This CDR3 is built from 15 residues. The V gene's germline CDR1 is SGHRS and CDR2 YFSETQ. The V gene lost 7 bases and the J gene lost 3 bases, with 17 bases spanning the gap. The DNA for the CDR3 is TGCGCCAGCCGGAGGGGTGGGGGCCACAATCAGCCCCAGCATTTT. This sequence encodes CASRRGGGHNQPQHF.

The chain uses TRBV6-1 and TRBJ1-3, with D maybe TRBD1 (5 bases). CDR1 is MNHNS and CDR2 is SASEGT in the germline V gene. V dropped 4 bases and J dropped 3 bases, with 13 bases sitting between them. This CDR3 has 15 residues. The CDR3 coding sequence is TGTGCCAGCAGTGCTGGGGACTATGTTGGAAACACCATATATTTT. This codes for CASSAGDYVGNTIYF.

This clone is a singleton in its sample. The chain links TRBV28 to TRBJ2-2; 8 bases align to TRBD2. Germline V gene data show CDR1 as MDHEN and CDR2 as SYDVKM. The junction had 9 bases not matched to a gene; V was cut back by 2 bases and J by 7 bases. This CDR3 is 16 amino acids long. The CDR3 DNA reads TGTGCCAGCAGTTTAATCCGGAGCGGGAGAGGCGGGGAGCTGTTTTTT. Protein sequence: CASSLIRSGRGGELFF.

The chain couples TRBV6-5 to TRBJ1-2; the match to TRBD1 covers 10 bases. After removal of 2 bases from V and 8 bases from J, the junction contained 8 bases not matched to a gene. Per germline, CDR1 MNHEY and CDR2 SVGAGI. The CDR3 runs 15 residues. The CDR3 DNA sequence: TGTGCCAGCAGTTACAAGACAGGGGGCCTCGGCGGCTACACCTTC. Its protein is CASSYKTGGLGGYTF.

The chain couples TRBV7-2 to TRBJ2-5; 10 nucleotides line up with TRBD2. The CDR3 has 14 amino acids. Germline CDR1 and CDR2: SGHTA and FQGNSA. Germline trimming cut 6 bases from V and 5 bases from J; bases unmatched to any gene: 6. CDR3 loop: CASRSGRAGETQYF. As DNA, the CDR3 is TGTGCCAGCAGAAGCGGGAGGGCCGGGGAGACCCAGTACTTC.

V gene TRBV18 combines with J gene TRBJ2-7; D gene ambiguous. This CDR3 has 12 amino acids. The V gene's germline CDR1 is KGHSH and CDR2 LQKENI. Deletions cut 3 bases from V and 3 bases from J, with 6 bases between. The CDR3 sequence is CASSPAGYEQYF. The CDR3 DNA reads as TGTGCCAGCTCACCGGCCGGCTACGAGCAGTACTTC.

CDR3 sequence: CASGLGGRGTDTQYF. The CDR3 nucleotides are TGTGCTAGTGGTTTGGGGGGGCGCGGCACAGATACGCAGTATTTT. The chain employs TRBV12-5 and TRBJ2-3; possibly TRBD1 for D (6 bases). Germline-derived CDR1 and CDR2 are LGHNT and FRNRAP. Trimming pared 1 base from V and 1 base from J, leaving 9 bases between. CDR3 length equals 15 residues.

J is TRBJ2-1 and V is TRBV21-1. TRBV21-1 is noted as a pseudogene. The CDR3 runs to 16 residues. CDR3 DNA sequence: TGTGCCAGCAGCCTACCCCACCTAGGACGCAAGCATGAGCAGTTCTTC. It translates to CASSLPHLGRKHEQFF.

The chain has TRBV28 and TRBJ2-7; D gene ambiguous. This CDR3 region has 13 residues. The V gene lost 6 bases and the J gene lost 0 bases, with 9 bases spanning the gap. The germline V gene has CDR1 MDHEN and CDR2 SYDVKM. This CDR3 reads CASSPSGSYEQYF. As DNA, the CDR3 is TGTGCCAGCAGCCCTTCTGGCTCCTACGAGCAGTACTTC.